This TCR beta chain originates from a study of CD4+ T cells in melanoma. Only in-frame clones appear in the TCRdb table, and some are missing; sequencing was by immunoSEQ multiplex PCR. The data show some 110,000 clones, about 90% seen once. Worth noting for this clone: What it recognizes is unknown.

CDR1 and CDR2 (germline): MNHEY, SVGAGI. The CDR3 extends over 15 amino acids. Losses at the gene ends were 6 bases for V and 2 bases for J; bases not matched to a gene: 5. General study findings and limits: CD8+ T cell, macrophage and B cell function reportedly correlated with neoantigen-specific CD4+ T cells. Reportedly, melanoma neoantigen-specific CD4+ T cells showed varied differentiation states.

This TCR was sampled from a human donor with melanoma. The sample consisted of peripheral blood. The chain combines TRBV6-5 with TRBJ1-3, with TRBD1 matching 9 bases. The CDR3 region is CASSRTGVAGNTIYF. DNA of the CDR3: TGTGCCAGCAGCCGGACAGGGGTGGCTGGAAACACCATATATTTT.